What follows describes a single TCR beta chain. Original handling: Nucleated cell counts were estimated from reference gene primer amplification. Sequenced by immunoSEQ multiplex PCR; TCRdb stores in-frame clones only, minus some. That table is the source of V, J and clone size, and D and trimming were worked out from the DNA. In the table there are 120,000 or so clones, around four fifths of which are singletons. The CDR3 is 16 residues long. Germline V gives CDR1 MDHEN, CDR2 SYDVKM. Losses at the gene ends were 2 bases for V and 5 bases for J; bases not matched to a gene: 7. These data belong to a study of blood T cell repertoires in COVID-19.

This sequence was found in a human donor in a cohort sampled during active COVID-19. The sequenced material came from peripheral blood. This chain joins TRBV28 and TRBJ2-1, with TRBD2 matching over 9 bases. For the CDR3, the DNA is TGTGCCAGCAGTTTAAGTAGCGGGAGAGGGAACAATGAGCAGTTCTTC. It encodes CASSLSSGRGNNEQFF. Full variable domain (missing parts from reference TRBV28 and TRBJ2-1): DVKVTQSSRYLVKRTGEKVFLECVQDMDHENMFWYRQDPGLGLRLIYFSYDVKMKEKGDIPEGYSVSREKKERFSLILESASTNQTSMYLCASSLSSGRGNNEQFFGPGTRLTVL.